This entry describes one T cell receptor beta chain. Its antigen is unknown. Base quality data are lacking; no much larger clone is found one base away. At the junction V is shortened by 0 bases and J by 4 bases, with 13 bases in between. The CDR3 has 15 amino acids, counting the end cysteine and phenylalanine. The entry retains the CDR3 DNA only, 45 bases that are in frame from base 1. The germline V gene gives CDR1 as SGHDT and CDR2 as YYEEEE. Enrolling through a virtual design, the prospective study's participants ranged in age from about 18 to 89 years and lived across approximately 25 United States geographic areas. To assign participants to cohorts, the prospective study relied on clinical history that participants themselves reported in a screening survey and a study questionnaire. A participant counted as exposed if, within 2 weeks of entering the study, that participant had been in contact with someone who had a PCR-confirmed or clinician-diagnosed COVID-19 case. Mobile phlebotomists in the prospective study collected whole blood, serum and a nasopharyngeal or oropharyngeal swab from every participant. Participants in the prospective study had the option to provide additional blood draws and questionnaires over a roughly 2-month period. Prospective study blood samples were shipped either frozen or at room temperature before DNA extraction.

The sample belongs to a study of blood T cell repertoires in COVID-19 (TCRdb year 2020). For the wider study: The collaborator samples originated in the United States, Italy and Spain and spanned the acute and convalescent phases of COVID-19. The repertoires were made available in a free public database intended to serve as a resource for research on the immune response to SARS-CoV-2. The material from the prospective study consisted of cDNA or gDNA derived from T cells, B-cell-depleted T cells, or PBMCs. Deeply sampled blood TCRbeta repertoires from subjects exposed to, actively infected with, or recovered from COVID-19 were included in the dataset. The sample metadata nearly always contained a de-identified subject ID, COVID-19 status, age in years and sex. Where available, HLA class I and class II types were taken from metadata supplied by the sample provider and were not determined by assay-based typing. Samples were obtained from the ongoing ImmuneRACE study (first 160 participants) and from 1,200 or so subjects provided by 6 global collaborators. What the work shows at the level of the full study, not this receptor alone: How much clinical and demographic metadata was included differed by source and by participant, and the metadata was provided uncurated.

TCRbeta CDR3 regions were amplified from genomic DNA by means of the immunoSEQ Assay, a bias-controlled multiplex PCR. The study's own analysis went as follows. Nucleated cell counts per sample were estimated from amplification of reference gene primers within the assay. To quantify the absolute abundance of each unique TCRbeta CDR3 rearrangement, sequence reads were collapsed and filtered. For each sample, productive Simpson clonality was calculated by taking the square root of Simpson's diversity index across productive rearrangements. TCRdb's version of the immuneACCESS table is confined to in-frame rearrangements and falls short of the full clone set. An unresolved V gene accounts for under half of the shortfall where checked; the remainder is of unknown origin. V and J calls plus clone size are reproduced from that table; the DNA served to infer D and trimming. The sample yields about 320,000 clones; 90% were counted once. Almost 4% of the sample comes from the top ten.

The TCR sequence derives from a woman in her 30s who had been exposed to COVID-19. The sequence is built from TRBV5-6 and TRBJ1-2, with TRBD1 as a weak D call on 6 bases. Sample: PBMCs or T cells enriched from blood (not recorded which). The encoded CDR3 is CASSLVQGRAYGYTF. The nucleotide sequence is given as TGTGCCAGCAGCTTGGTACAGGGCCGTGCCTATGGCTACACCTTC.